This TCR beta chain was found in a study of siplizumab effects on memory and regulatory T cells (dated by TCRdb to the late 2010s). In the study overall: Across under 10 responder-stimulator pairs, mixed lymphocyte reactions were run in pairs, one with siplizumab at roughly 0.92 ug/mL and one without drug. The study examined how the anti-CD2 antibody siplizumab affects alloreactive T-cell subsets in allogeneic mixed lymphocyte reactions built from human PBMCs. The investigation overall reported the following: A naive or memory phenotype could not be assigned to roughly 75-96% of proliferating CD4+ or CD8+ clones. Siplizumab significantly reduced the cumulative frequency of alloreactive sequences traceable to unstimulated CD4+ memory T cells. Whether proliferating Tregs from siplizumab cultures actually had suppressive function was not functionally confirmed. Unstimulated naive T cells appeared to be more diverse than memory T cells, and naive cells seemed to make a substantial contribution to the alloresponse. Among mappable alloreactive CD4+ clones, an average Treg-derived fraction of over 60% was observed with siplizumab, compared with approximately 30% in control reactions. Because sequences below about 10^-5 frequency were poorly captured, only a minor fraction of alloreactive clones could be mapped to unstimulated subsets.

The protocol used for the library was the immunoSEQ multiplex PCR assay. About 10^5 TCR templates per sample were assayed by the deep sequencing platform. Genomic DNA extracted from sorted T cells was used for TCRbeta CDR3 sequencing. The study's own analysis went as follows. Clonal analysis of TCRbeta CDR3 data was done in the R programming language. Comparing unstimulated samples against CFSE-low samples taken after the reaction was how alloreactive CD4+ and CD8+ clones were defined. Regulatory or non-regulatory origin of alloreactive CD4+ clones was assigned by matching sequences to the sorted unstimulated Treg and non-Treg repertoires. TCRdb stores this immuneACCESS table with in-frame sequences only. Part of the clones is absent; in the studies checked, under half of the shortfall reflects unresolved V genes, and no reason is known for the rest. The V and J calls and the clone size are those of that table, but D and trimming were determined from the DNA. This sample is represented by some 15,000 clones; less than 50% of them were singletons. Roughly 7.8% of the sample is held by the ten biggest clonotypes.

For approximately six days, cells in the mixed lymphocyte reaction were kept in coculture at 37 degrees C. Responder PBMCs were labelled with CFSE, stimulator PBMCs were labelled with Violet Dye, and the two were mixed at a 1:1 ratio. Sorted unstimulated T cells and proliferating T cells recovered from mixed lymphocyte reactions were subjected to TCRbeta CDR3 sequencing. Fresh whole blood from approximately 10 HLA-typed healthy donors was used to isolate PBMCs. Proliferating CFSE-low responder T cells were FACS-sorted after the mixed lymphocyte reaction for TCR sequencing. According to the germline V gene, CDR1 reads MDHEN and CDR2 reads SYDVKM. The junction carries 7 bases between V and J, which are trimmed by 6 bases and 0 bases respectively. Spanning cysteine to phenylalanine, the CDR3 consists of 13 amino acids. The only DNA kept is the CDR3, 39 bases in frame from the first base. In regard to this clone: There is no known antigen for this receptor. One base away there is no much larger clone; base qualities are not given.

This sequence uses TRBV28 and TRBJ2-3, with TRBD2 tentatively as D gene (5 bases match). The source is a human donor in good health; the cells came from an allogeneic mixed lymphocyte reaction. Some clones in this sample may be carry-over from other donors' samples. Material for sequencing was CFSE-low (dividing) CD4+ T cells sorted from an allogeneic mixed lymphocyte reaction. The encoded CDR3 is CASRRVSTDTQYF. DNA sequence: TGTGCCAGCAGGCGGGTTAGCACAGATACGCAGTATTTT.